This T cell receptor (beta chain) is drawn from a study of T cells in Graves' hyperthyroidism and ophthalmopathy (dated by TCRdb to the late 2010s). Regarding the research as a whole: Peripheral blood was sampled at the time of initial diagnosis, prior to any treatment. TCR V-J signatures able to tell the groups apart were searched for in a discovery cohort of 100 or so patients, of whom 43 had Graves' ophthalmopathy and around 57 had stable Graves' hyperthyroidism. Prospective prediction of ophthalmopathy was tested in an independent validation cohort consisting of about 19 hyperthyroidism patients and 15 to 17 patients who later progressed to ophthalmopathy. The 90 to 100 discovery patients were randomly split 7:3 into training and test sets. Thyroid tissue and blood T-cell repertoires from several Graves' hyperthyroidism patients were also compared in the study. After sampling, hyperthyroidism patients received methimazole starting at 30 mg daily, and ophthalmopathy patients received high-dose intravenous methylprednisolone. According to the paper, TCR Vbeta CDR3 sequencing was carried out on 135 peripheral blood samples, which came from 40 to 45 ophthalmopathy, 75 or so hyperthyroidism and roughly 17 progressor patients.

The paper's findings and limits, for the study overall: A model built on a 13 V-J signature distinguished ophthalmopathy from stable hyperthyroidism, reaching about 88% sensitivity and approximately 83% specificity in cross-validation and 80%/75% in testing. Blood samples also contained most of the expanded thyroid clonotypes (frequency above 0.001), which suggests that blood repertoires may reflect thyroid immune responses. In validation, the model predicted progression to ophthalmopathy with approximately 69% sensitivity and around 72% specificity, a median of about six months before onset. Sample size was not statistically predetermined, and blinding of investigators to group allocation was not performed.

Amplification of TCR beta CDR3 regions was carried out from RNA transcripts. The first round of RT-PCR for the TCR CDR3 was performed with the HTBI primer set and the Qiagen OneStep RT-PCR kit. A second multiplex PCR round built the libraries, followed by size selection and purification. Libraries were sequenced paired-end with 100 bp reads on an Illumina HiSeq2000. Concerning the study's data processing: SOAPnuke was used to process the raw data, throwing out any read that contained adapters or uncalled bases, had a mean Phred below 15, or lacked an exact constant-primer or identifier match. COPE v1.2.5 was used to merge high-quality paired reads, and clonotypes were defined as unique nucleotide sequences. MiTCR v1.1 was used to align clonotypes to the IMGT TRBV, TRBD and TRBJ reference segments. The analysis was restricted to V-J combinations with a frequency above 0.0001, which together covered around 99% of the repertoires. The TCS score was defined as F50 (clonal expansion) divided by E x V (chaos), with BLOSUM62-based TCRdist calculated between CDR3 peptides within each V-J. Welch's t-statistics and random forest reduced 500 to 650 V-J features to about 13, which were used in a naive Bayes classifier (R e1071). In TCRdb, the public reads were trimmed at Q25 with fastp and aligned with MiXCR, with productive beta chains retained. Each entry is one CDR3 protein sequence, shown with its most common DNA and genes. It is TCRdb's table, rather than the study itself, that gives the V and J calls and clone size. The sample data list hundreds of thousands of distinct CDR3 sequences, and 24% of these were observed just once. The ten largest clonotypes hold over 9% of the sample.

The CDR3 measures 13 amino acids from cysteine to phenylalanine. Only the CDR3 region is kept as DNA, spanning 39 bases read in frame from base 1. V was cut back by 5 bases and J by 0 bases, leaving a gap of 7 bases between them. In the germline V gene (reference sequence), CDR1 corresponds to SEHNR and CDR2 to FQNEAQ. In the ophthalmopathy patients, disease was moderately to severely active, with a Clinical Activity Score of 3 or more, a NOSPECS grade of 4 or more, and a duration of less than 3 months. Exclusion was applied to patients with uncontrolled infections, other autoimmune diseases, pregnancy or lactation. Diagnoses relied on clinical symptoms, serum thyroxine and TRAb, thyroid ultrasound and orbital computed tomography. Ficoll-Paque density gradient centrifugation was used to isolate PBMCs from approximately 10 ml of fresh peripheral blood. Total RNA was extracted using Trizol reagent, and RNA quality was assessed on an Agilent 2100 Bioanalyzer.

This clonotype has a count of ten or more. Its antigen has not been determined. Per-nucleotide qualities are absent, and no much larger clonotype sits a single base away. The rearrangement combines TRBV7-9 with TRBJ2-5; TRBD2 is possibly the D segment (5 matching bases). The material sequenced was blood. This TCR came from a woman between 25 and 40 years old with Graves' ophthalmopathy. The sequence in DNA is TGTGCCAGCAGCGAGCGGTACCAAGAGACCCAGTACTTC. Protein translation: CASSERYQETQYF.